This TCR beta chain was recorded in a study of cytomegalovirus exposure and HLA in healthy donors (dated by TCRdb to the late 2010s). With regard to the full study: In an earlier analysis of approximately 500 of the donors, around 300 Gb of sequence data and 95 million to 130 million unique TCR beta sequences from some 170 million T cells were reported. An early release covering roughly 600 HLA-typed donors comprised approximately 300 gigabases of sequencing data and roughly 85 million unique TCR sequences. Of the roughly 400 genotyped donors, around 81% fell in the genetic ancestry cluster associated with self-reported Caucasian donors. The aim of the study was to test whether cataloging public T cell receptors could identify signatures of past pathogen exposure. The T cell repertoires of some 700 subjects were profiled by immunosequencing and related to cytomegalovirus serostatus. Along with the roughly 670-subject first cohort, a separate validation cohort of over 90 different subjects was used. High-throughput TCR immunosequencing, statistical association of individual TCRs with disease status, and machine learning were combined to predict cytomegalovirus infection status. To study patterns of TCR occurrence, a later analysis re-analyzed previously published TCR beta repertoires from 666 donors and added high-resolution HLA genotyping. Rather than using new phenotypic data, the later analysis identified candidate immune exposures from TCR beta sequences and from how often those sequences occurred across donors. An earlier analysis of some 500 of the donors used high-throughput TCR beta sequencing to judge whether each TCR beta V gene segment behaved as functional or pseudogenic. Donor age, sex, ethnicity and CMV serostatus were compiled alongside the repertoire data. Genome-wide SNP genotypes for about three fifths of the roughly 670 donors were used in a later genetic analysis, which treated that subset as a discovery cohort. Every repertoire in the discovery cohort had been generated on one and the same sequencing platform. HLA typing covered class I and class II loci at four-digit resolution. The number of typed donors differed by locus: roughly 629-640 for A, B, C, DRB1 and DQB1; approximately 520 for DQA1; over 600 for DPA1; and about 470 for DPB1. Several DR-DQ haplotypes were treated as single units for association and clustering because of strong linkage in the cohort. Across 300 to 400 genotyped donors of the cohort, an average of about 250,000 unique TCR beta nucleotide sequences per donor were sequenced, and 15% to 20% of those sequences were non-productive.

The cohort consisted of some 670 healthy bone marrow donors. Cohort members were all nominally healthy when sampled, although unrecorded immune exposures were likely present. The donor was CMV seronegative and was included in the group of a few hundred seronegative cohort members. Each donor provided a peripheral blood sample, and peripheral blood mononuclear cells were used for TCR beta sequencing. Genomic DNA was extracted from the blood cell samples with the Qiagen DNeasy Blood Extraction Kit. As to this clone: Its recognized antigen is unknown. No much larger clone is present one base from it, and per-base qualities are unavailable.

Findings and caveats that apply to the study as a whole: According to a later genetic analysis, donors in an Asian-associated ancestry cluster had fewer N-insertions in productive TCRs than the approximately 670-donor mean. In a later analysis, TCR association rates were found to vary across HLA loci, with the most associated TCRs seen for DRB1 alleles and the fewest for HLA-C alleles. In vitro tests confirmed that a few of the cytomegalovirus-associated TCR beta chains recognize cytomegalovirus antigens. The classifier was reported to diagnose cytomegalovirus status with high specificity and sensitivity in both the original and validation cohorts. For the cohort, immune exposure information was limited to CMV serostatus. In this cohort, only TCR beta chains were sequenced, and detectable features were limited by the absence of alpha or paired-chain data. Linkage disequilibrium might explain the correlated functional status among segregating V segments, but an unknown experimental factor could not be ruled out. When HLA alleles, especially DR and DQ, strongly co-occurred, TCR associations were difficult to assign to individual alleles. Most CMV-associated TCR beta chains appeared to be HLA-restricted in a later analysis, and the HLA associations seemed to be driven largely by CMV exposure. About 17 rarely observed V segments, including chromosome 9 orphons, were excluded from the earlier analysis of several hundred of the donors because counts were too low. A later analysis associated about 18,000 TCR beta sequences with specific HLA alleles at a false discovery rate of 0.05. HLA typing was unavailable for some donors at each locus, so association tests used only the typed subset. Because the 87-base-pair reads could not distinguish some IMGT-functional V segments, including TRBV6-2 and TRBV6-3, those segments were excluded. V-gene and J-gene trimming of TCR beta chains was associated with a missense DCLRE1C variant in a later genetic analysis, and the association was replicated in an independent cohort. In the study, 150 to 200 TCR beta chains were listed as associated with cytomegalovirus. A cluster of highly shared sequence variants was judged likely to represent a technical artifact of the sequencing pipeline. Sequencing depth was assumed to be roughly uniform across donors in the presence/absence analyses, though that assumption may not hold. Several of the top co-occurrence clusters appeared to be linked to parvovirus B19, influenza, CMV and Epstein-Barr virus, according to a later analysis. A further reported finding was that TCR beta sequences accurately predicted the HLA-A and HLA-B alleles for most subjects in the first cohort. Most TCR sequences were seen in very few donors, while some public TCRs were found in many individuals. An earlier analysis of approximately 530 of the donors showed that most TCR beta V segments appeared in productive rearrangements either about 87% or about 30% of the time, which broadly matched IMGT annotations. According to the authors, the approach could potentially be generalized to other disease states and immunological phenotypes. In a later analysis, HLA-associated TCR beta chains were found to be more clonally expanded and to have lower generation probabilities than equally common non-associated chains.

Library preparation used the immunoSEQ multiplex PCR assay. A mixture of 60 forward primers for TCR Vbeta segments and 13 reverse primers for TCR Jbeta segments was used in the multiplex PCR. The CDR3 region of rearranged TCR beta genes was amplified from genomic DNA by a multiplex PCR assay. The Illumina HiSeq System was used to sequence the amplified TCR beta libraries as 87-base-pair reads. Concerning the study's data processing: A later analysis tallied 75 million to 85 million unique TCR beta chains across the 666 repertoires, and some 10 million of those chains were shared by two or more donors. Raw reads were error-corrected and collapsed into unique sequences by a nearest-neighbor algorithm in which closely related sequences were merged to remove PCR and sequencing errors. To assign V, D and J gene segments, CDR3 sequences were aligned to IMGT reference sequences. For a sequence to be retained, a match of at least six nucleotides was required to both a V gene segment and a J gene segment. Rearrangements were called productive when the CDR3 lacked stop codons and stayed in frame with V and J; all others were non-productive. Following IMGT convention, CDR3 was defined as the stretch from the second conserved V-encoded cysteine to the conserved J-encoded phenylalanine. In an earlier analysis of 587 of the donors, sequences lacking an unambiguous match to a single V gene segment were excluded. In an earlier analysis of around 590 of the donors, a V segment was called functional when productive rearrangements were above 56.7%, and segregating when the standard deviation between donors exceeded 5%. To diagnose cytomegalovirus status from the catalog of TCR beta chain sequences, a statistical classification framework was built. In a later analysis, V and J genes were assigned by comparing TCR nucleotide sequences against IMGT/GENE-DB human TR gene sequences. The TCRdist pipeline was used in a later analysis to assign CDR3 sequences and most-parsimonious VDJ recombination scenarios. In a later analysis, every TCR beta chain was defined by the combination of its CDR3 amino acid sequence and its V-gene family, and reads without a unique V-gene family were dropped. To address suspected cross-contamination and a sequencing artifact, a later analysis removed 450 to 700 highly shared, low-generation-probability nucleotide sequences. In a later analysis, a clonal expansion index was calculated for each public chain from normalized within-repertoire ranks of inferred template counts. A later analysis computed generation probabilities with a VDJ recombination model fitted to out-of-frame rearrangements, and checked the results against IGoR. A later analysis scored TCR-TCR, TCR-HLA and TCR-CMV co-occurrence with hypergeometric tests, applying a repertoire-size bias correction to TCR pairs. A later analysis estimated false discovery rates by permuting HLA or CMV assignments 20 times. A later analysis grouped co-occurring TCRs with DBSCAN, adding TCRdist sequence similarity when clustering within HLA-allele-positive subsets. Repertoires with fewer than 30,000 or more than 120,000 public chains, plus five repertoires with anomalous nucleotide sharing, were excluded from co-occurrence clustering. Not all clones reach the TCRdb copy of this immuneACCESS table, which keeps in-frame sequences only. Checked studies attribute under half of the gap to unresolved V genes and leave the rest unexplained. From that table come the V and J calls and clone size; the DNA was used to work out D and trimming. In this sample the table shows about 200,000 clones, 80% to 90% of which occur a single time. Together, the top ten hold 2.5% to 3% of the sample.

Reading from cysteine to phenylalanine, the CDR3 counts 14 amino acids. Only the CDR3 portion is preserved as DNA: 42 bases, with reading frame beginning at the first base. Relative to germline, V is missing 4 bases and J is missing 7 bases, with 10 bases of the junction outside any gene match. Looking up the germline V gene yields CDR1 SGHDT and CDR2 YYEEEE. In this chain, TRBV5-6 is recombined with TRBJ1-2; 7 nucleotides in the junction match TRBD1. The TCR originated in a young man in good health and CMV-seronegative. Source material: PBMCs. The CDR3 in this case is CASSRTGAESGYTF. The nucleotides are TGTGCCAGCAGCAGAACAGGGGCGGAGAGTGGCTACACCTTC.